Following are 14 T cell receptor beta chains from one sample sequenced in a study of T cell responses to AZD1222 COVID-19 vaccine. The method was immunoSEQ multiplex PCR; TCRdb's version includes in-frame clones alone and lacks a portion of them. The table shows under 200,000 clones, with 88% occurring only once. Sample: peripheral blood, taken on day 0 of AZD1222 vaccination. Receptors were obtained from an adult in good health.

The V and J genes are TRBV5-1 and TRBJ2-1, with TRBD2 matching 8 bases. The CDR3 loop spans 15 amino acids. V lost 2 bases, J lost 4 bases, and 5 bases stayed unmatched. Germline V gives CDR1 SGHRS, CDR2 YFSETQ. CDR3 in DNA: TGCGCCAGCAGCTTTGATCTAGCGGGTTACAATGAGCAGTTCTTC. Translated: CASSFDLAGYNEQFF.

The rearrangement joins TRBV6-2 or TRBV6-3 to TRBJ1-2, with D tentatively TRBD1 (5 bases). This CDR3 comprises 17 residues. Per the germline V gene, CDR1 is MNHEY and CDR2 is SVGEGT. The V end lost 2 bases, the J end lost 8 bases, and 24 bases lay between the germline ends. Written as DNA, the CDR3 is TGTGCCAGCAGTTACGGGGGGACTTTGGCGGGGTCGAAAGGCTACACCTTC. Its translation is CASSYGGTLAGSKGYTF.

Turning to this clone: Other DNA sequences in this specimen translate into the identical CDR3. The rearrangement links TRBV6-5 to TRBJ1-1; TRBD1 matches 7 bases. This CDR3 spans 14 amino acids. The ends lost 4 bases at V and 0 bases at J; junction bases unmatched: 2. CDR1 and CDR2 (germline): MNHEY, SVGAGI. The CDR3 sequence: CASSFGQVNTEAFF. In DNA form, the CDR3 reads TGTGCCAGCAGTTTTGGACAGGTGAACACTGAAGCTTTCTTT.

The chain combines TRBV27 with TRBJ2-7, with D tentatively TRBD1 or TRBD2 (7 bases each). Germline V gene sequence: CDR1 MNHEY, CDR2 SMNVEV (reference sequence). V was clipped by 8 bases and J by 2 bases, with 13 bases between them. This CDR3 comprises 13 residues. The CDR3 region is CASGQGGPYEQYF. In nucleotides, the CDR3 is TGTGCCAGCGGCCAGGGGGGGCCCTACGAGCAGTACTTC.

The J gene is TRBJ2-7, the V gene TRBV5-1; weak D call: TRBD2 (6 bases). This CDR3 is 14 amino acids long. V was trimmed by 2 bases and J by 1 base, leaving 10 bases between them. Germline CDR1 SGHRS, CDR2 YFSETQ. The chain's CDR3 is CASSLRELSYEQYF. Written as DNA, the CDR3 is TGCGCCAGCAGCTTACGGGAGTTATCCTACGAGCAGTACTTC.

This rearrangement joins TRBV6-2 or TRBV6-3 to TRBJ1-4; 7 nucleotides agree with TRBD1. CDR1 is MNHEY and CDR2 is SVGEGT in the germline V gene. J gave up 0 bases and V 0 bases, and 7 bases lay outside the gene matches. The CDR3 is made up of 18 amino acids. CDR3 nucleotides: TGTGCCAGCAGTTACTCGACGCAGGGGGTTGCAACTAATGAAAAACTGTTTTTT. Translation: CASSYSTQGVATNEKLFF.

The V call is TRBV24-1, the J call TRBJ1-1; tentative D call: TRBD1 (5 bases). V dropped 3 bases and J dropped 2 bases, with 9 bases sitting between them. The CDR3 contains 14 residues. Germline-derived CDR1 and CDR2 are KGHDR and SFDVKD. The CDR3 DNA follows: TGTGCCACCAGTGATGGGGCAGAAAACACTGAAGCTTTCTTT. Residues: CATSDGAENTEAFF.

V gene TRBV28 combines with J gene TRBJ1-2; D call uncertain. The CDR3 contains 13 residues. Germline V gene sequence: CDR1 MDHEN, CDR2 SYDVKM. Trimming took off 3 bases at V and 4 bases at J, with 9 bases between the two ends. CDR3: CASSFKSLYGYTF. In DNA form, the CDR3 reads TGTGCCAGCAGTTTTAAGTCCCTCTATGGCTACACCTTC.

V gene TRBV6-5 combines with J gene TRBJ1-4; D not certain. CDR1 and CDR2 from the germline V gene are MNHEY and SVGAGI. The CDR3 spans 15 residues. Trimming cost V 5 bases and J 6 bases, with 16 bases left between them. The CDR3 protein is CASSNRAVVYEKLFF. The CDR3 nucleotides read TGTGCCAGCAGTAATAGGGCAGTAGTTTATGAAAAACTGTTTTTT.

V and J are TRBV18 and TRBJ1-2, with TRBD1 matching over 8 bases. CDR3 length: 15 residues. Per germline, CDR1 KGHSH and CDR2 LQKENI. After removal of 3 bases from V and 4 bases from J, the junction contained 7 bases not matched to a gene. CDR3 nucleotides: TGTGCCAGCTCACCTATGACAGGGGAAGTCTATGGCTACACCTTC. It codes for CASSPMTGEVYGYTF.

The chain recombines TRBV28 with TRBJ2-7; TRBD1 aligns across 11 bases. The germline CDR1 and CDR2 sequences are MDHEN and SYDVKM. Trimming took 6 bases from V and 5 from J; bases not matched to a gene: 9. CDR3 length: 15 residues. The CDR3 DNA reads TGTGCCAGCAGACCGTGGACAGGGGGCTTGGACGAGCAGTACTTC. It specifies CASRPWTGGLDEQYF. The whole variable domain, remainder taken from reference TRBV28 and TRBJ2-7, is DVKVTQSSRYLVKRTGEKVFLECVQDMDHENMFWYRQDPGLGLRLIYFSYDVKMKEKGDIPEGYSVSREKKERFSLILESASTNQTSMYLCASRPWTGGLDEQYFGPGTRLTVT.

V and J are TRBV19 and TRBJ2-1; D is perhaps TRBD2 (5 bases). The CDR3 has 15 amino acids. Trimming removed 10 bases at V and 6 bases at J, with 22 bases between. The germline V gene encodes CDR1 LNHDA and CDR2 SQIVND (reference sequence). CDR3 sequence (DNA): TGTGCCACTCCTGCCCCTGGGAGCCTCCTCAATGAGCAGTTCTTC. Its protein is CATPAPGSLLNEQFF.

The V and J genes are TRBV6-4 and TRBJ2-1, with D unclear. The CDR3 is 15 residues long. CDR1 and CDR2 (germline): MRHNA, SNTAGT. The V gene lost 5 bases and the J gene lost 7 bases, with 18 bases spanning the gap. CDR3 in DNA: TGTGCCAGCAGTCCCCAACGCAATAGGTGGAATGAGCAGTTCTTC. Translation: CASSPQRNRWNEQFF.

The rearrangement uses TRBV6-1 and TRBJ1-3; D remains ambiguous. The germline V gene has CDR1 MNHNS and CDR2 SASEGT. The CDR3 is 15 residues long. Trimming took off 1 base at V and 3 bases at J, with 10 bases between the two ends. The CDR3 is CASSEEARFGNTIYF. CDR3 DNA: TGTGCCAGCAGTGAAGAAGCCAGGTTTGGAAACACCATATATTTT.